This record covers a single T cell receptor (beta chain). What it recognizes is unknown. Germline V lookup: CDR1 MGHRA, CDR2 YSYEKL. Trimming removed 4 bases from V and 3 bases from J; junction bases left unmatched: 5. The CDR3 is made up of 15 amino acids. This sample is part of a study of naive CD8 T cells in extremely preterm neonates. Study results and limitations: Relative to older groups, preterm infants had shorter, less trimmed CDR3s with fewer N additions. iChao1 richness was lowest in preterm neonates, significantly versus all ages.

The protocol was immunoSEQ multiplex PCR, while the TCRdb copy is restricted to in-frame clones and leaves out a portion. Among several thousand clones listed, about 98% were seen once. Sequenced material: naive CD8+ T cells from blood. This chain links TRBV4-1 with TRBJ2-7; 11 nucleotides line up with TRBD2. This receptor was taken from a human donor in good health. The CDR3 reads CASSLGTSGYYEQYF. Written as DNA, the CDR3 is TGCGCCAGCAGCCTAGGGACTAGCGGATACTACGAGCAGTACTTC.